In this sample, the clone carrying this T cell receptor beta chain turned up a few times. The entry originates in a study of blood T cell repertoires in COVID-19. Study as a whole: Sources were T cells, B-cell-depleted T cells, or PBMCs; the material itself was cDNA or gDNA.

Original processing notes: Nucleated cell number was recorded as an estimate derived from reference gene primer amplification. The data were produced by immunoSEQ multiplex PCR, yet TCRdb's version contains in-frame clones alone and is incomplete. The V and J calls and clone size are taken from that table; D and trimming were inferred from the DNA. Of roughly 91,000 clones listed, about 80% were seen once; the top ten hold about 6.5%. The CDR3 length is 13 residues. Germline CDR1 and CDR2: MNHEY and SMNVEV (reference sequence). Trimming stripped 6 bases from V and 11 bases from J, with 19 bases between.

The sequenced material came from peripheral blood. This TCR was recovered from a man aged 70 or older with acute or convalescent COVID-19. The V and J genes are TRBV27 and TRBJ1-1; weak D call: TRBD1 (5 bases). CDR3 sequence reads: CASRKEDISGAFF. CDR3 coding DNA: TGTGCCAGCAGAAAAGAGGACATCTCCGGGGCTTTCTTT.